A single sample gave rise to the 23 T cell receptor beta chains below, sequenced in a study of T cell responses to AZD1222 COVID-19 vaccine. Some clones are missing from TCRdb's copy, which holds only in-frame ones; the method was immunoSEQ multiplex PCR. The sample contains approximately 130,000 clones, around nine tenths of which appear only once. The source material was peripheral blood, sampled 28 days after the second AZD1222 dose. These TCRs come from an adult who received the AZD1222 COVID-19 vaccine.

V is TRBV7-9 and J is TRBJ1-5; D unclear. The length of the CDR3 is 13 residues. V dropped 1 base and J dropped 9 bases, with 10 bases sitting between them. Germline assignment: CDR1 SEHNR and CDR2 FQNEAQ (reference sequence). Here the CDR3 reads CASSLEGFSPQHF. CDR3 in DNA: TGTGCCAGCAGCTTAGAAGGTTTTTCGCCCCAGCATTTT.

This clone was picked up one time. CDR3 bases: TGTGCCAGCAGCTTGCGGGACAGATTTTACAATGAGCAGTTCTTC. Translation: CASSLRDRFYNEQFF. V usage is TRBV5-6 and J usage is TRBJ2-1; 7 bases fit TRBD1. Unmatched junction bases numbered 5, after V lost 1 base and J lost 4 bases. In germline, CDR1 is SGHDT, CDR2 YYEEEE. The CDR3 spans 15 residues.

V and J are TRBV11-2 and TRBJ2-5; TRBD1 is a possible D gene (6 bases). The V end was cut by 2 bases, the J end by 3 bases, with 13 bases between. This CDR3 comprises 15 residues. Germline V lookup: CDR1 SGHAT, CDR2 FQNNGV. In DNA, the CDR3 is TGTGCCAGCAGCTTAAATTACAGGGTAGAAGAGACCCAGTACTTC. It is translated as CASSLNYRVEETQYF. Filled out from reference TRBV11-2 and TRBJ2-5, the complete variable domain reads EAGVAQSPRYKIIEKRQSVAFWCNPISGHATLYWYQQILGQGPKLLIQFQNNGVVDDSQLPKDRFSAERLKGVDSTLKIQPAKLEDSAVYLCASSLNYRVEETQYFGPGTRLLVL.

This chain links TRBV5-5 with TRBJ2-1, with 9 bases fitting TRBD2. The CDR3 is 16 amino acids. CDR1 is SGHKS and CDR2 is YYEKEE in the germline V gene (reference sequence). The V segment lost 0 bases and the J segment 2 bases; nucleotides outside the gene matches: 3. In DNA form, the CDR3 reads TGTGCCAGCAGCTTGGGGACTAGCGTGGCCTACAATGAGCAGTTCTTC. Its translation is CASSLGTSVAYNEQFF.

The table lists this clone with a count of one. The chain is built from TRBV5-4 and TRBJ2-5; D unclear. This CDR3 is 17 amino acids long. V lost 4 bases and J lost 5, with 24 bases in between. Germline CDR1 and CDR2: SGHNT and YYREEE (reference sequence). CDR3 bases: TGTGCCAGCAGCATGGACCCCCGGCCCCTTTCGGCGGAGACCCAGTACTTC. It is translated as CASSMDPRPLSAETQYF.

The chain couples TRBV4-1 to TRBJ2-7; weak D call: TRBD2 (6 bases). Between the trimmed V and J ends, which lost 0 bases and 3 bases, there was a span of 12 bases. The germline CDR1 and CDR2 sequences are MGHRA and YSYEKL. The CDR3 covers 15 residues. This CDR3 reads CASSQDQWGDYEQYF. The CDR3 DNA follows: TGCGCCAGCAGCCAAGATCAGTGGGGGGACTACGAGCAGTACTTC.

Here the CDR3 reads CATSRSGLSNQPQHF. The CDR3 DNA reads as TGTGCCACCAGCAGAAGTGGTCTAAGCAATCAGCCCCAGCATTTT. The chain employs TRBV15 and TRBJ1-5; D gene uncertain. The CDR3 spans 15 residues. Trimming pared 2 bases from V and 1 base from J, leaving 9 bases between. Germline assignment: CDR1 LNHNV and CDR2 YYDKDF (reference sequence).

The chain is built from TRBV4-1 and TRBJ2-7; possibly TRBD1 or TRBD2 for D (5 bases each). This CDR3 comprises 18 residues. V shed 0 bases and J shed 3 bases, with 21 bases lying between them. Germline V gives CDR1 MGHRA, CDR2 YSYEKL. DNA of the CDR3: TGCGCCAGCAGCCAAGACGGGCCGGGGCAGGGAATATACTACGAGCAGTACTTC. Its protein is CASSQDGPGQGIYYEQYF.

This chain uses TRBV19 with TRBJ2-5; the match to TRBD2 covers 10 bases. V lost 4 bases to trimming and J lost 5 bases; unmatched junction nucleotides: 7. Germline V gene sequence: CDR1 LNHDA, CDR2 SQIVND (reference sequence). CDR3 length equals 15 residues. The CDR3 sequence: CASSNLAGVSETQYF. CDR3 coding DNA: TGTGCCAGTAGTAACCTAGCGGGGGTAAGCGAGACCCAGTACTTC. The entire variable domain, with the rest obtained from reference TRBV19 and TRBJ2-5, is as follows: DGGITQSPKYLFRKEGQNVTLSCEQNLNHDAMYWYRQDPGQGLRLIYYSQIVNDFQKGDIAEGYSVSREKKESFPLTVTSAQKNPTAFYLCASSNLAGVSETQYFGPGTRLLVL.

This chain links TRBV24-1 with TRBJ1-1; the D is unclear. V was cut by 6 bases and J by 7 bases, with 8 bases left in between. The CDR3 has 11 residues. Germline V gene data show CDR1 as KGHDR and CDR2 as SFDVKD. The CDR3 nucleotides read TGTGCCACCAGTTGGAACGGTGAAGCTTTCTTT. Its translation: CATSWNGEAFF.

This clone was detected once. The chain is built from TRBV12-3 or TRBV12-4 and TRBJ1-5, with 8 bases matching TRBD1. The CDR3 has 12 residues. J gave up 6 bases and V 7 bases, and 2 bases lay outside the gene matches. CDR3 loop: CASNRGGQPQHF. The DNA for the CDR3 is TGTGCCAGCAACAGGGGGGGTCAGCCCCAGCATTTT.

There are a few counts of this clone. The chain uses TRBV29-1 and TRBJ1-2, with a tentative D call TRBD1 (5 bases). Germline V gene lookup returns CDR1 SQVTM and CDR2 ANQGSEA. V lost 0 bases and J lost 6, with 14 bases in between. The CDR3 spans 14 residues. The CDR3 region is CSVEDLEGLNGYTF. The CDR3 region has the DNA TGCAGCGTTGAAGATCTAGAGGGGTTGAATGGCTACACCTTC.

The chain has TRBV4-2 and TRBJ1-6; a possible D gene is TRBD1 (5 bases). V was pared by 6 bases and J by 6 bases, with 12 bases between. The CDR3 has 14 amino acids. Germline V gene data show CDR1 as LGHNA and CDR2 as YNFKEQ. CDR3 protein: CASRPAGVNSPLHF. CDR3 in DNA: TGTGCCAGCAGGCCTGCGGGGGTTAATTCACCCCTCCACTTT.

The rearrangement joins TRBV27 to TRBJ2-2; D is ambiguous. V was pared by 0 bases and J by 3 bases, with 8 bases between. The CDR3 totals 15 residues. Germline loops: CDR1 MNHEY, CDR2 SMNVEV (reference sequence). The CDR3 spells CASSLSRAYTGELFF. CDR3 bases: TGTGCCAGCAGTTTATCCCGGGCTTACACCGGGGAGCTGTTTTTT.

The rearrangement links TRBV29-1 to TRBJ1-1; 10 bases agree with TRBD1. This CDR3 is 13 amino acids long. V lost 4 bases, J lost 6 bases, and 5 bases stayed unmatched. Germline assignment: CDR1 SQVTM and CDR2 ANQGSEA. CDR3 protein: CSVATGGAPEAFF. In DNA form, the CDR3 reads TGCAGCGTTGCGACAGGGGGCGCCCCTGAAGCTTTCTTT.

V is TRBV18 and J is TRBJ1-1; 8 nucleotides align to TRBD1. Germline V gene lookup returns CDR1 KGHSH and CDR2 LQKENI. The CDR3 sequence is 15 residues long. The ends lost 1 base at V and 1 base at J; junction bases unmatched: 2. CDR3: CASSPLDRGNTEAFF. For the CDR3, the DNA is TGTGCCAGCTCACCACTAGACAGGGGGAACACTGAAGCTTTCTTT.

The chain recombines TRBV30 with TRBJ1-5; TRBD1 aligns across 9 bases. Germline CDR1 is GTSNPN and CDR2 is SVGIG (reference sequence). The CDR3 is 15 residues long. V shed 0 bases and J 4 bases; nucleotides not matched to a gene: 4. CDR3 protein: CAWSVRDRDNQPQHF. Written as DNA, the CDR3 is TGTGCCTGGAGTGTACGGGACAGGGATAATCAGCCCCAGCATTTT.

V gene TRBV6-2 or TRBV6-3 combines with J gene TRBJ1-1, with 9 bases that match TRBD1. Germline V gene lookup returns CDR1 MNHEY and CDR2 SVGEGT. V gave up 5 bases and J gave up 3 bases; unmatched junction bases: 4. CDR3 length equals 14 residues. DNA for the CDR3: TGTGCCAGCAGTGAGGGACAGGGATACACTGAAGCTTTCTTT. Residues: CASSEGQGYTEAFF.

The chain uses TRBV29-1 and TRBJ2-7; 7 bases line up with TRBD1. CDR3 length: 16 amino acids. Germline V CDR1 and CDR2: SQVTM, ANQGSEA. The trim removed 1 base at V and 3 bases at J, leaving 12 bases unmatched. The CDR3 spells CSVEGSQGSRGYEQYF. The DNA of the CDR3 is TGCAGCGTTGAAGGGTCACAGGGGAGTCGTGGCTACGAGCAGTACTTC.

The table lists this clone with a count of one. The chain employs TRBV29-1 and TRBJ2-4; D ambiguous. Germline V gene data show CDR1 as SQVTM and CDR2 as ANQGSEA. The CDR3 has 12 residues. V lost 4 bases, J lost 0 bases, and 4 bases lay in between. CDR3 in DNA: TGCAGCGTTGCTGTAGCCAAAAACATTCAGTACTTC. Amino acids: CSVAVAKNIQYF.

This chain joins TRBV12-5 and TRBJ2-7, with D perhaps TRBD2 (6 bases). The V and J ends lost 2 bases and 7 bases respectively, with 21 bases between them. Germline V gene lookup returns CDR1 LGHNT and CDR2 FRNRAP. The CDR3 covers 16 residues. CDR3 loop: CASGLPPTGTPGEQYF. CDR3 DNA: TGTGCTAGTGGTTTGCCCCCCACCGGGACTCCGGGAGAGCAGTACTTC.

V gene TRBV19 combines with J gene TRBJ2-7, with 8 bases aligning to TRBD1. CDR3 length: 14 residues. CDR1 is LNHDA, CDR2 SQIVND, per germline (reference sequence). Losses at the gene ends were 2 bases for V and 2 bases for J; bases not matched to a gene: 2. The CDR3 DNA follows: TGTGCCAGTAGTATACGACAGGGGCCCTACGAGCAGTACTTC. This encodes CASSIRQGPYEQYF.

The V call is TRBV4-3, the J call TRBJ2-2; D possibly corresponds to TRBD2 (5 bases). The germline V gene encodes CDR1 LGHNA and CDR2 YSLEER. This CDR3 contains 15 residues. Trimming shortened V by 0 bases and J by 5 bases, and 10 bases separated the two germline ends. As DNA, the CDR3 is TGCGCCAGCAGCCAAGATGGCGGGTCGACCGGGGAGCTGTTTTTT. Translating it yields CASSQDGGSTGELFF.